The clone carrying this TCR beta chain was seen just once. Clones were sequenced by immunoSEQ multiplex PCR, and TCRdb holds only the in-frame ones, with some missing. The table records a few hundred thousand clones, about 90% of them present only once. Germline V gene data show CDR1 as SEHNR and CDR2 as FQNEAQ (reference sequence). V was clipped by 4 bases and J by 7 bases; unmatched bases: 5. This CDR3 comprises 14 residues. Those enrolled, adults aged roughly 18 to 95 years, came from about two dozen US areas. The record originates from a study of blood T cell repertoires in COVID-19. The origin of this receptor is a man aged 18 to 35 who had recovered from COVID-19. The genes are TRBV7-9 and TRBJ1-5; TRBD1 agrees at 9 bases. Sequencing was done on a sample of PBMCs or T cells enriched from blood (not recorded which). The CDR3 reads CASSSTGGGQPQHF. CDR3 coding DNA: TGTGCCAGCAGCTCAACAGGGGGCGGACAGCCCCAGCATTTT.